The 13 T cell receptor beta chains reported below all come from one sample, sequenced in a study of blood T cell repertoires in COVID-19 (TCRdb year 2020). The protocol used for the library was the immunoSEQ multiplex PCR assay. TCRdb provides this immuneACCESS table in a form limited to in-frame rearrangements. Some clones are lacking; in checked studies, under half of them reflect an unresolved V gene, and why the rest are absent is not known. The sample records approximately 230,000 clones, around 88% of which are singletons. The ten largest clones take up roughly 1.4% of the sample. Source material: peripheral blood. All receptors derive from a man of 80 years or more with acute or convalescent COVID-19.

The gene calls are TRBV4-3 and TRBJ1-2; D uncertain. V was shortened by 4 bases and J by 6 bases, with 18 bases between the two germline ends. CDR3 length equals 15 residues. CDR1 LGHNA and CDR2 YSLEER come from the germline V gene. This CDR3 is CASSPLPGGLNGYTF. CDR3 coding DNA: TGCGCCAGCAGCCCCCTCCCGGGAGGCTTGAATGGCTACACCTTC.

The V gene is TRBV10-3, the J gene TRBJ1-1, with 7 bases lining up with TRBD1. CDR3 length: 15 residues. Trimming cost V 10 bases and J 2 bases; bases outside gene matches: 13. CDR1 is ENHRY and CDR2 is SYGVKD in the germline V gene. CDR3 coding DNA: TGTGCCACTGAAACAGGGGACTCTCGAAACACTGAAGCTTTCTTT. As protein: CATETGDSRNTEAFF.

CDR3 DNA sequence: TGTGCCAGCAGCTTAGGGACAGGGGGCGCGGATACGCAGTATTTT. Translated, it gives CASSLGTGGADTQYF. The chain recombines TRBV5-5 with TRBJ2-3; 12 bases map to TRBD1. Trimming at V came to 2 bases and at J to 6 bases, leaving 4 bases not matched to a gene. The germline V gene encodes CDR1 SGHKS and CDR2 YYEKEE (reference sequence). This CDR3 spans 15 amino acids.

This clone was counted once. DNA for the CDR3: TGTGCCAGCAGCTTAGAGTACAGCTCCAATGAGCAGTTCTTC. It specifies CASSLEYSSNEQFF. The chain combines TRBV7-2 with TRBJ2-1; D unresolved. Germline lookup yields CDR1 SGHTA and CDR2 FQGNSA. The CDR3 contains 14 residues. Trimming shortened V by 1 base and J by 6 bases, and 10 bases separated the two germline ends.

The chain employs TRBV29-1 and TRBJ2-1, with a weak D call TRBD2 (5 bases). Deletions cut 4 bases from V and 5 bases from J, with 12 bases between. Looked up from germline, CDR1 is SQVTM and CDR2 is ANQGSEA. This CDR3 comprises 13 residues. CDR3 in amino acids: CSVARGGNNEQFF. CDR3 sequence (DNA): TGCAGCGTTGCTCGGGGTGGGAACAATGAGCAGTTCTTC.

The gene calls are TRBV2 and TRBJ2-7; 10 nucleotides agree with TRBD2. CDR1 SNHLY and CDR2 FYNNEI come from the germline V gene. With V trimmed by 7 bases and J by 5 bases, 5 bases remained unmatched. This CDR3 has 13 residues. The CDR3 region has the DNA TGTGCCAGCATTGTAGCGGGAGGAAACGAGCAGTACTTC. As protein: CASIVAGGNEQYF.

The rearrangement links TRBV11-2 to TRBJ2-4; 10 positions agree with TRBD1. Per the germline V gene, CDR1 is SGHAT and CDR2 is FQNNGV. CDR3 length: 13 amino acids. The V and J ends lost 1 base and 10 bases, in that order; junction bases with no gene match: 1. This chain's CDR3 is CASSLGDRGIQYF. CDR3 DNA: TGTGCCAGCAGCTTAGGGGACAGGGGAATTCAGTACTTC. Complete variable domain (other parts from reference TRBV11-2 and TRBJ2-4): EAGVAQSPRYKIIEKRQSVAFWCNPISGHATLYWYQQILGQGPKLLIQFQNNGVVDDSQLPKDRFSAERLKGVDSTLKIQPAKLEDSAVYLCASSLGDRGIQYFGAGTRLSVL.

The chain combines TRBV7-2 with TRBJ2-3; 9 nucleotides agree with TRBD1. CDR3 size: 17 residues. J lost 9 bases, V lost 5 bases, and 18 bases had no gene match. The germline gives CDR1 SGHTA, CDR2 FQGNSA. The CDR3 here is CASSRPGTGRSRGTQYF. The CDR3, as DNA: TGTGCCAGCAGCCGCCCGGGGACAGGGCGTTCGAGAGGGACGCAGTATTTT.

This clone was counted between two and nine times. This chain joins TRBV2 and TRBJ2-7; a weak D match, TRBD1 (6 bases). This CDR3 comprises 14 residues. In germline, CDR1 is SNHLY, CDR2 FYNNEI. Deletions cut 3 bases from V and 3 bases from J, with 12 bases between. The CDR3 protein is CASSDPYRVYEQYF. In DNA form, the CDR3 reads TGTGCCAGCAGTGACCCCTACAGGGTCTACGAGCAGTACTTC.

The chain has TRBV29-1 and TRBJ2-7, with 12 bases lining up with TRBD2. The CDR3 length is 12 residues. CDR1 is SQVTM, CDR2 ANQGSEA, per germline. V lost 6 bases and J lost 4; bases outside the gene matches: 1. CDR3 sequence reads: CSVTSGGYEQYF. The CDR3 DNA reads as TGCAGCGTGACTAGCGGGGGATACGAGCAGTACTTC.

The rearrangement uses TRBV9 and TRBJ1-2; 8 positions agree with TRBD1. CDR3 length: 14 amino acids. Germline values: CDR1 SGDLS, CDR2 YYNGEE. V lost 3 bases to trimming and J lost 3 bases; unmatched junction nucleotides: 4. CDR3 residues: CASSEGQAYYGYTF. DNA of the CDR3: TGTGCCAGCAGCGAGGGACAGGCGTACTATGGCTACACCTTC.

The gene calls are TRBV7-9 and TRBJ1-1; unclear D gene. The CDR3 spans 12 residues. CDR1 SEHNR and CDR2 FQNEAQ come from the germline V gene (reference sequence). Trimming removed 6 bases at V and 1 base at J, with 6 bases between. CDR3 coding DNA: TGTGCCAGCAGTCTAACGAACACTGAAGCTTTCTTT. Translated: CASSLTNTEAFF.

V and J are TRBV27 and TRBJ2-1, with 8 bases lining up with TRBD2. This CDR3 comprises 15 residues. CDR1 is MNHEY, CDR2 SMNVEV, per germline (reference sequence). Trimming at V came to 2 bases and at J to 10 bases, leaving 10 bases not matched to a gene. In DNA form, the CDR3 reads TGTGCCAGCAGTTTAAATCCCGGGGGGGCGTTGGAGCAGTTCTTC. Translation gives CASSLNPGGALEQFF.